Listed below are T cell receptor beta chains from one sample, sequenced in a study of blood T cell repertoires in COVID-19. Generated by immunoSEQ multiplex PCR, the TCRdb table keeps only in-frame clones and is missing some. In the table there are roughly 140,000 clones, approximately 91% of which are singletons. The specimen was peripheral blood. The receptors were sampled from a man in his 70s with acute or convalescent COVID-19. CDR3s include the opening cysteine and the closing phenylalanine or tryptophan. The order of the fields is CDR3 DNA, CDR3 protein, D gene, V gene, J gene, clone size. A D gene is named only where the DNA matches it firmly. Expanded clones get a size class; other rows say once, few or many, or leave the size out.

cdr3_nt: TGTGCCAGCAGTTCTTTAGGGACAGGGGACACTGAAGCTTTCTTT
cdr3_aa: CASSSLGTGDTEAFF
d_call: TRBD1
v_call: TRBV6-5
j_call: TRBJ1-1
clone_size: -

cdr3_nt: TGTGCCAGCAGCTTGCCGGGGGGCGGAGGCTATGGCTACACCTTC
cdr3_aa: CASSLPGGGGYGYTF
d_call: -
v_call: TRBV5-4
j_call: TRBJ1-2
clone_size: once

cdr3_nt: TGCAGCGTTGAAGGGCCGGGATCGGATACGCAGTATTTT
cdr3_aa: CSVEGPGSDTQYF
d_call: -
v_call: TRBV29-1
j_call: TRBJ2-3
clone_size: -

cdr3_nt: TGTGCCAGCACCCAGGGGGGTGGGCGGCAAAATCAGCCCCAGCATTTT
cdr3_aa: CASTQGGGRQNQPQHF
d_call: TRBD1
v_call: TRBV28
j_call: TRBJ1-5
clone_size: -

cdr3_nt: TGCGCCAGCAGTAGGGATGTGGGGGGTCGATGGACTGAAGCTTTCTTT
cdr3_aa: CASSRDVGGRWTEAFF
d_call: -
v_call: TRBV5-1
j_call: TRBJ1-1
clone_size: -

cdr3_nt: TGTGCCAGCAGCTGGGGACAGGGTAGCAATGAGCAGTTCTTC
cdr3_aa: CASSWGQGSNEQFF
d_call: TRBD1
v_call: TRBV7-9
j_call: TRBJ2-1
clone_size: -

cdr3_nt: TGTGCCAGCAGCGTGTCGGGGATAGATGAGCAGTTCTTC
cdr3_aa: CASSVSGIDEQFF
d_call: -
v_call: TRBV28
j_call: TRBJ2-1
clone_size: once

cdr3_nt: TGTGCCAGCAGTCGCGAAGGAGCGAACACTGAAGCTTTCTTT
cdr3_aa: CASSREGANTEAFF
d_call: -
v_call: TRBV6-1
j_call: TRBJ1-1
clone_size: -

cdr3_nt: TGTGCCAGCAGTTTTTCCGGGACAGGGAACACAGATACGCAGTATTTT
cdr3_aa: CASSFSGTGNTDTQYF
d_call: TRBD1
v_call: TRBV27
j_call: TRBJ2-3
clone_size: -

cdr3_nt: TGTGCCAGCTTACCGGGACTTTCCAACAATGAGCAGTTCTTC
cdr3_aa: CASLPGLSNNEQFF
d_call: -
v_call: TRBV25-1
j_call: TRBJ2-1
clone_size: -

cdr3_nt: TGCGCCAGCAGCTCAACCTACACGGGGTTGCCCAGACCCCAGTACTTC
cdr3_aa: CASSSTYTGLPRPQYF
d_call: -
v_call: TRBV5-1
j_call: TRBJ2-5
clone_size: -

cdr3_nt: TGTGCCAGCTCACCACCGACACTAGGGAACACTGAAGCTTTCTTT
cdr3_aa: CASSPPTLGNTEAFF
d_call: -
v_call: TRBV18
j_call: TRBJ1-1
clone_size: -

cdr3_nt: TGCGCCAGCAGCACCCCCAGGGAGGCGAACACCGGGGAGCTGTTTTTT
cdr3_aa: CASSTPREANTGELFF
d_call: -
v_call: TRBV4-1
j_call: TRBJ2-2
clone_size: -

cdr3_nt: TGTGCCAGCAGAGTCGCCCTTCGACAGGTGGCTAGCTCCTACAATGAGCAGTTCTTC
cdr3_aa: CASRVALRQVASSYNEQFF
d_call: -
v_call: TRBV5-5
j_call: TRBJ2-1
clone_size: -

cdr3_nt: TGTGCCACCAGGGAGGCCGGCACAGATACGCAGTATTTT
cdr3_aa: CATREAGTDTQYF
d_call: -
v_call: TRBV27
j_call: TRBJ2-3
clone_size: -

cdr3_nt: TGTGCCACAACTCCCCCCGGGACATTTTCCTACGAGCAGTACTTC
cdr3_aa: CATTPPGTFSYEQYF
d_call: -
v_call: TRBV6-5
j_call: TRBJ2-7
clone_size: -

cdr3_nt: TGTGCCAGCAGTTCCGGGACAGGACTTACCGGGGAGCTGTTTTTT
cdr3_aa: CASSSGTGLTGELFF
d_call: TRBD1
v_call: TRBV11-1
j_call: TRBJ2-2
clone_size: -

cdr3_nt: TGCGCCAGCAGCTTGAGTCGGGGACAGAACTATGGCTACACCTTC
cdr3_aa: CASSLSRGQNYGYTF
d_call: TRBD1
v_call: TRBV5-1
j_call: TRBJ1-2
clone_size: -

cdr3_nt: TGCGCCAGCAGTGGAATCGGGACAGCCCGGGAGGGCTACACCTTC
cdr3_aa: CASSGIGTAREGYTF
d_call: TRBD1
v_call: TRBV10-1
j_call: TRBJ1-2
clone_size: -

cdr3_nt: TGCGCCAGCAGTGAGTCGCTTGTGACACCACAAGAGACCCAGTACTTC
cdr3_aa: CASSESLVTPQETQYF
d_call: -
v_call: TRBV10-2
j_call: TRBJ2-5
clone_size: -

cdr3_nt: TGTGCCTGGAGCTCGGGGGGGGACAAGTCTTTCTTT
cdr3_aa: CAWSSGGDKSFF
d_call: -
v_call: TRBV30
j_call: TRBJ1-1
clone_size: -

cdr3_nt: TGTGCCAGCAGTGAAAGGGGCCAGGGGAACACTGAAGCTTTCTTT
cdr3_aa: CASSERGQGNTEAFF
d_call: -
v_call: TRBV2
j_call: TRBJ1-1
clone_size: -

cdr3_nt: TGTGCCAGCAGTGAAGAACTAAAGGACAGGGCCAACTTC
cdr3_aa: CASSEELKDRANF
d_call: TRBD1
v_call: TRBV6-1
j_call: TRBJ2-7
clone_size: -

cdr3_nt: TGTGCCAGCAGTCCGAGCGGGAGCGGCTACGAGCAGTACTTC
cdr3_aa: CASSPSGSGYEQYF
d_call: TRBD2
v_call: TRBV6-6
j_call: TRBJ2-7
clone_size: -

cdr3_nt: TGTGCCAGCAGCAACGACAGGGGGTATGGCTACACCTTC
cdr3_aa: CASSNDRGYGYTF
d_call: TRBD1
v_call: TRBV7-8
j_call: TRBJ1-2
clone_size: -

cdr3_nt: TGTGCCAGCAGTTTAATCGGGGGTGCTAATGAAAAACTGTTTTTT
cdr3_aa: CASSLIGGANEKLFF
d_call: -
v_call: TRBV27
j_call: TRBJ1-4
clone_size: -

cdr3_nt: TGCAGTGCTAGTGATGGCTTTAAGCCCCAGCATTTT
cdr3_aa: CSASDGFKPQHF
d_call: -
v_call: TRBV20-1
j_call: TRBJ1-5
clone_size: -

cdr3_nt: TGTGCCATCAGTGAGTCGAGGGGGGGAGCCTATAATTCACCCCTCCACTTT
cdr3_aa: CAISESRGGAYNSPLHF
d_call: -
v_call: TRBV10-3
j_call: TRBJ1-6
clone_size: once

cdr3_nt: TGCGCCAGCAGCTACGAGACAGGGGGCGAGCAGTACTTC
cdr3_aa: CASSYETGGEQYF
d_call: TRBD1
v_call: TRBV5-1
j_call: TRBJ2-7
clone_size: once

cdr3_nt: TGTGCCAGCACCCTCGGGGGGGCGATAAGCGCAGATACGCAGTATTTT
cdr3_aa: CASTLGGAISADTQYF
d_call: TRBD2
v_call: TRBV7-9
j_call: TRBJ2-3
clone_size: -

cdr3_nt: TGCGCCAGCAGCTTGACCCAGATCGCGGGACGGACCGCTAACTATGGCTACACCTTC
cdr3_aa: CASSLTQIAGRTANYGYTF
d_call: -
v_call: TRBV5-1
j_call: TRBJ1-2
clone_size: -

cdr3_nt: TGTGCCAGCAGCTTAGGGACGCCGGGGACTGAAGCTTTCTTT
cdr3_aa: CASSLGTPGTEAFF
d_call: -
v_call: TRBV13
j_call: TRBJ1-1
clone_size: -

cdr3_nt: TGTGCCAGCAGTCCTAACAGGTGGCGGACTGAAGCTTTCTTT
cdr3_aa: CASSPNRWRTEAFF
d_call: -
v_call: TRBV7-2
j_call: TRBJ1-1
clone_size: -

cdr3_nt: TGTGCCAGCAGCCCGACAGGGGGGTACGGGGAGCTGTTTTTT
cdr3_aa: CASSPTGGYGELFF
d_call: TRBD1
v_call: TRBV7-7
j_call: TRBJ2-2
clone_size: once

cdr3_nt: TGCGCCAGCAGTGATCAAGATACGCAGTATTTT
cdr3_aa: CASSDQDTQYF
d_call: -
v_call: TRBV10-2
j_call: TRBJ2-3
clone_size: -

cdr3_nt: TGTGCCAGCAGCTTGGTAGGGAGCTCCTACGAGCAGTACTTC
cdr3_aa: CASSLVGSSYEQYF
d_call: -
v_call: TRBV5-4
j_call: TRBJ2-7
clone_size: few

cdr3_nt: TGCGCCAGCAGCTTGACGTTAGCGGGAGGACAGTTCTTC
cdr3_aa: CASSLTLAGGQFF
d_call: TRBD2
v_call: TRBV5-1
j_call: TRBJ2-1
clone_size: -

cdr3_nt: TGTGCCAGCGGGACAGGGCCGAACACTGAAGCTTTCTTT
cdr3_aa: CASGTGPNTEAFF
d_call: TRBD1
v_call: TRBV6-6
j_call: TRBJ1-1
clone_size: once

cdr3_nt: TGCGCCAGCAGCGCCGGACTTATTTTCAATGAGCAGTTCTTC
cdr3_aa: CASSAGLIFNEQFF
d_call: -
v_call: TRBV5-1
j_call: TRBJ2-1
clone_size: -

cdr3_nt: TGTGCCAGCAGTGACCAAGCCTATTACGAGCAGTACTTC
cdr3_aa: CASSDQAYYEQYF
d_call: -
v_call: TRBV6-1
j_call: TRBJ2-7
clone_size: -

cdr3_nt: TGTGCCAGTAGTATAGTTGTTTATAGCAATCAGCCCCAGCATTTT
cdr3_aa: CASSIVVYSNQPQHF
d_call: -
v_call: TRBV19
j_call: TRBJ1-5
clone_size: -

cdr3_nt: TGTGCCAGCAGTGGGGGGACAGGGGAGACTGAAGCTTTCTTT
cdr3_aa: CASSGGTGETEAFF
d_call: TRBD1
v_call: TRBV28
j_call: TRBJ1-1
clone_size: -

cdr3_nt: TGTGCCAGCAGTTACTCGGCCTTTGCAGGCTACGAGCAGTACTTC
cdr3_aa: CASSYSAFAGYEQYF
d_call: -
v_call: TRBV6-5
j_call: TRBJ2-7
clone_size: -

cdr3_nt: TGTGCCAGCAGCTTATATGGTGACGGGTCCTACGAGCAGTACTTC
cdr3_aa: CASSLYGDGSYEQYF
d_call: -
v_call: TRBV7-9
j_call: TRBJ2-7
clone_size: -

cdr3_nt: TGCAGCGTTGAACCAGGGACAGGGGGGGCGGAGCAGTACTTC
cdr3_aa: CSVEPGTGGAEQYF
d_call: TRBD1
v_call: TRBV29-1
j_call: TRBJ2-7
clone_size: -

cdr3_nt: TGCGCCAGCAGCTATGGCAGCGAGCAGTACTTC
cdr3_aa: CASSYGSEQYF
d_call: -
v_call: TRBV5-1
j_call: TRBJ2-7
clone_size: once

cdr3_nt: TGTGCCAGCAGCCAAGAAGCGGGCATCTATGGCTACACCTTC
cdr3_aa: CASSQEAGIYGYTF
d_call: -
v_call: TRBV14
j_call: TRBJ1-2
clone_size: -

cdr3_nt: TGTGCCAGTAGTATTAGTTCTAGCGGGAGTCTTTTACCCGGCTCCTACAATGAGCAGTTCTTC
cdr3_aa: CASSISSSGSLLPGSYNEQFF
d_call: TRBD2
v_call: TRBV19
j_call: TRBJ2-1
clone_size: -

cdr3_nt: TGTGCCAGTAGGTACGGGACAGGGGGGCGGCAGCCCCAGCATTTT
cdr3_aa: CASRYGTGGRQPQHF
d_call: TRBD1
v_call: TRBV19
j_call: TRBJ1-5
clone_size: -

cdr3_nt: TGTGCCTGCTTAGGCGCGGGACGCTATATCAATGAGCAGTTCTTC
cdr3_aa: CACLGAGRYINEQFF
d_call: -
v_call: TRBV28
j_call: TRBJ2-1
clone_size: once

cdr3_nt: TGCGCCAGCAGCCGAGGGATACTTAGCACAGATACGCAGTATTTT
cdr3_aa: CASSRGILSTDTQYF
d_call: -
v_call: TRBV4-1
j_call: TRBJ2-3
clone_size: -

cdr3_nt: TGTGCCAGCAGCTTCAGGGTCGATACGCAGTATTTT
cdr3_aa: CASSFRVDTQYF
d_call: -
v_call: TRBV5-8
j_call: TRBJ2-3
clone_size: -

cdr3_nt: TGTGCCAGCCTTGACAGGGGGCTATTAAGGAACACCGGGGAGCTGTTTTTT
cdr3_aa: CASLDRGLLRNTGELFF
d_call: TRBD1
v_call: TRBV27
j_call: TRBJ2-2
clone_size: -

cdr3_nt: TGCAGTGCTAGTCCCTTTCCCCTGAGCTCCTACAATGAGCAGTTCTTC
cdr3_aa: CSASPFPLSSYNEQFF
d_call: -
v_call: TRBV20-1
j_call: TRBJ2-1
clone_size: -

cdr3_nt: TGTGCCAGCAGTATGGACAGGGTCCGGAATGAGCAGTTCTTC
cdr3_aa: CASSMDRVRNEQFF
d_call: TRBD1
v_call: TRBV6-5
j_call: TRBJ2-1
clone_size: -

cdr3_nt: TGTGCCAGCAGTGAATGGTCGGAGACAGGGGCCCGCTATGGCTACACCTTC
cdr3_aa: CASSEWSETGARYGYTF
d_call: TRBD1
v_call: TRBV25-1
j_call: TRBJ1-2
clone_size: -

cdr3_nt: TGTGCCAGTAGTATTAGGAGGGAAGTAGATACGCAGTATTTT
cdr3_aa: CASSIRREVDTQYF
d_call: -
v_call: TRBV19
j_call: TRBJ2-3
clone_size: -

cdr3_nt: TGTGCCAGCAGTTTAAAGGGGGCTGGTAGCAATCAGCCCCAGCATTTT
cdr3_aa: CASSLKGAGSNQPQHF
d_call: TRBD1
v_call: TRBV6-5
j_call: TRBJ1-5
clone_size: -

cdr3_nt: TGTGCCAGCAGCTTGCGCCAGGGCAGGCCTCACAATCAGCCCCAGCATTTT
cdr3_aa: CASSLRQGRPHNQPQHF
d_call: -
v_call: TRBV7-2
j_call: TRBJ1-5
clone_size: -